The present T cell receptor (beta chain) was sequenced within a study of blood T cell repertoires in COVID-19. Of note for this clone: Other DNA sequences within the sample encode an identical CDR3.

V was shortened by 3 bases and J by 4 bases, with 9 bases between the two germline ends. This CDR3 has 13 residues. Repertoires were generated with immunoSEQ multiplex PCR, while TCRdb's copy carries only in-frame clones and drops some. The table has about 170,000 clones, 70% to 90% seen once. Participant age was roughly 18 to 89 years, and participants resided in about two dozen US areas. Participant reports of clinical history set cohort assignment. Cohort 3 donors were reported recovered after two negative PCRs, clearance, or symptom resolution. The specimen was PBMCs or T cells enriched from blood (not recorded which). This TCR derives from a woman in her forties or fifties who had recovered from COVID-19. The gene calls are TRBV12-3 or TRBV12-4 and TRBJ1-1; D remains unclear. CDR3 nucleotides: TGTGCCAGCAGTTTTGTGTCGGGCACTGAAGCTTTCTTT. It encodes CASSFVSGTEAFF.